The entry below describes one T cell receptor beta chain. Its antigen remains unknown. These data come from a study of immune evolution from preneoplasia to lung adenocarcinoma. Study conclusions and caveats: Top clone share appeared to fall from AAH through AIS, MIA, adenocarcinoma. Clonality was highest in normal lung, lower in later-stage lesions apparently.

The trim removed 3 bases at V and 6 bases at J, leaving 4 bases unmatched. Per the germline V gene, CDR1 is SQVTM and CDR2 is ANQGSEA. The CDR3 covers 13 residues. Clones were sequenced by immunoSEQ multiplex PCR, and TCRdb holds only the in-frame ones, with some missing. This table has some 4,000 clones, roughly half appearing once. Patient tissue came from resections in Japan or China, 2014–2017. Histologic diagnosis was independently verified by two lung pathologists. The sequenced sample consisted of FFPE normal lung tissue adjacent to the tumor. V gene TRBV29-1 combines with J gene TRBJ2-2, with 7 bases fitting TRBD1. This receptor was taken from a person between 50 and 60 years old with lung adenocarcinoma. The CDR3 bases are TGCAGCGTTGAGTGGCAGGGGGCCGGGGAGCTGTTTTTT. Protein sequence: CSVEWQGAGELFF.